Presented here are 27 T cell receptor beta chains from one specimen sequenced in a study of blood T cell repertoires in COVID-19 (dated by TCRdb to 2018 to 2020). Library method: the immunoSEQ multiplex PCR assay. As stored in TCRdb, this immuneACCESS dataset retains in-frame rearrangements with V and J assigned. A fraction of the clones does not appear; measured against another copy, unresolved V genes explain less than half of the discrepancy, and the remainder lacks a known reason. In all, the sample holds about 68,000 clones, and 84% of those were seen once. The ten largest account for roughly 9.2% of the sample. Sequenced: peripheral blood. These receptors originate from a man aged 45-65 years with active COVID-19.

The chain carries TRBV2 and TRBJ2-3, with 13 bases aligning to TRBD2. The germline CDR1 and CDR2 sequences are SNHLY and FYNNEI. This CDR3 is built from 16 residues. Germline trimming cut 5 bases from V and 1 base from J; bases unmatched to any gene: 3. The CDR3: CASSQGTSGGTDTQYF. The CDR3, as DNA: TGTGCCAGCAGTCAAGGGACTAGCGGGGGCACAGATACGCAGTATTTT.

V usage is TRBV5-1 and J usage is TRBJ1-5, with a possible D match to TRBD1 (5 bases). In germline, CDR1 is SGHRS, CDR2 YFSETQ. V lost 4 bases to trimming and J lost 2 bases, with 10 bases between them. CDR3 length: 14 amino acids. The DNA of the CDR3 is TGCGCCAGCAGCACCGGGGGTGGCAATCAGCCCCAGCATTTT. This encodes CASSTGGGNQPQHF.

J is TRBJ2-2 and V is TRBV13; 8 bases are shared with TRBD1. Germline V gene sequence: CDR1 PRHDT, CDR2 FYEKMQ (reference sequence). This CDR3 comprises 15 residues. V trimming: 6 bases; J trimming: 5 bases; junction bases outside the gene matches: 8. The CDR3 DNA sequence: TGTGCCAGCAGACGAGGACAGGGCGGAACCGGGGAGCTGTTTTTT. Protein: CASRRGQGGTGELFF.

The CDR3 sequence is CASSVGRGRADTQYF. The CDR3 DNA follows: TGTGCCAGCAGCGTAGGTCGAGGCAGGGCAGATACGCAGTATTTT. This chain uses TRBV9 with TRBJ2-3; perhaps TRBD1 as D (5 bases). Germline V CDR1 and CDR2: SGDLS, YYNGEE. The CDR3 runs to 15 residues. The V end lost 0 bases, the J end lost 4 bases, and 12 bases lay between the germline ends.

The rearrangement uses TRBV7-8 and TRBJ1-2; no definite D call. Germline values: CDR1 SGHVS, CDR2 FQNEAQ. The CDR3 is 14 amino acids. The V gene lost 2 bases and the J gene lost 7 bases, with 14 bases spanning the gap. The CDR3 DNA is TGTGCCAGCAGCTTATCGCGTGGGAGTCTTGGCTACACCTTC. Translated: CASSLSRGSLGYTF.

The J gene is TRBJ2-3, the V gene TRBV6-1; possible D gene TRBD2, 6 bases. CDR3 size: 16 residues. From germline, CDR1 is MNHNS and CDR2 SASEGT. Trimming removed 3 bases from V and 4 bases from J, with 17 bases in between. CDR3 loop: CASSDPREALADTQYF. The CDR3 DNA is TGTGCCAGCAGTGACCCCAGGGAGGCCCTCGCAGATACGCAGTATTTT.

The genes are TRBV27 and TRBJ1-5; no clear D. The CDR3 covers 14 residues. Germline CDR1 is MNHEY and CDR2 is SMNVEV (reference sequence). V was clipped by 5 bases and J by 1 base, with 9 bases between them. The CDR3 nucleotides read TGTGCCAGCAGTCGGCGGCAGAGCAATCAGCCCCAGCATTTT. Its protein is CASSRRQSNQPQHF.

This rearrangement joins TRBV5-1 to TRBJ2-7; possibly TRBD1 for D (5 bases). V was shortened by 0 bases and J by 1 base, with 14 bases between the two germline ends. Per the germline V gene, CDR1 is SGHRS and CDR2 is YFSETQ. The CDR3 is 16 amino acids. In nucleotides, the CDR3 is TGCGCCAGCAGCTTGGGGGGCGGCAGCATATCCTACGAGCAGTACTTC. This encodes CASSLGGGSISYEQYF.

The CDR3 sequence: CASSFIPPVRQGRFGANTEAFF. CDR3 nucleotides: TGTGCCAGCAGTTTTATTCCCCCCGTAAGACAGGGGCGGTTTGGGGCGAACACTGAAGCTTTCTTT. The gene calls are TRBV27 and TRBJ1-1, with 8 bases matching TRBD1. The CDR3 has 22 residues. Germline CDR1 is MNHEY and CDR2 is SMNVEV (reference sequence). Trimming took 3 bases from V and 1 from J; bases not matched to a gene: 25.

The rearrangement joins TRBV19 to TRBJ2-7; D is perhaps TRBD2 (6 bases). V was trimmed by 5 bases and J by 0 bases, leaving 14 bases between them. Germline V gene data show CDR1 as LNHDA and CDR2 as SQIVND (reference sequence). The CDR3 spans 15 residues. The chain's CDR3 is CASSFGGAYSYEQYF. CDR3 coding DNA: TGTGCCAGTAGTTTTGGCGGGGCTTACTCCTACGAGCAGTACTTC.

This chain uses TRBV27 with TRBJ2-7; perhaps TRBD1 as D (5 bases). Germline CDR1 and CDR2: MNHEY and SMNVEV (reference sequence). CDR3 length: 14 residues. V shed 7 bases and J shed 0 bases, with 13 bases lying between them. The CDR3 loop reads CASKAATVSYEQYF. The CDR3 nucleotides are TGTGCCAGCAAAGCAGCGACAGTCTCCTACGAGCAGTACTTC.

The V and J genes are TRBV5-1 and TRBJ2-1, with 8 bases matching TRBD1. Germline V gives CDR1 SGHRS, CDR2 YFSETQ. This CDR3 spans 15 amino acids. Trimming took 6 bases from V and 2 from J; bases not matched to a gene: 7. The CDR3 bases are TGCGCCAGCACCCTGGACAGGGCGGCCTACAATGAGCAGTTCTTC. The encoded protein is CASTLDRAAYNEQFF.

The chain joins TRBV4-3 to TRBJ2-7, with 11 bases aligning to TRBD2. Germline CDR1 reads LGHNA; CDR2 reads YSLEER. J lost 4 bases, V lost 5 bases, and 7 bases had no gene match. The length of the CDR3 is 15 residues. The CDR3 region has the DNA TGCGCCAGCAGCTTAGGACTAGCGGGCGCATACGAGCAGTACTTC. Translation gives CASSLGLAGAYEQYF.

The CDR3 nucleotides read TGTGCCAGCAGCTATGCAGGGGGCACTGAAGCTTTCTTT. Amino acids: CASSYAGGTEAFF. V usage is TRBV7-2 and J usage is TRBJ1-1; 7 bases are a match to TRBD1. Germline CDR1 reads SGHTA; CDR2 reads FQGNSA. V was clipped by 4 bases and J by 4 bases; unmatched bases: 3. This CDR3 spans 13 amino acids.

This clone was detected many times. The gene calls are TRBV7-9 and TRBJ1-5; possible D gene TRBD1, 5 bases. The V and J ends lost 1 base and 4 bases respectively, with 14 bases between them. CDR3 length: 16 residues. Germline assignment: CDR1 SEHNR and CDR2 FQNEAQ (reference sequence). The CDR3 sequence: CASSLVGRTNNQPQHF. CDR3 bases: TGTGCCAGCAGCTTAGTGGGGCGCACTAATAATCAGCCCCAGCATTTT.

This clone was detected only once. The chain has TRBV4-2 and TRBJ2-1; tentatively, D is TRBD1 (5 bases). Trimming took 4 bases from V and 1 from J, leaving 8 bases between them. This CDR3 is built from 14 residues. Germline V gene sequence: CDR1 LGHNA, CDR2 YNFKEQ. The CDR3 sequence is CASSPGASYNEQFF. CDR3 coding DNA: TGTGCCAGCAGCCCTGGGGCGTCCTACAATGAGCAGTTCTTC.

The chain employs TRBV4-2 and TRBJ2-2; TRBD1 is a possible D gene (5 bases). Germline CDR1 is LGHNA and CDR2 is YNFKEQ. Trimming removed 1 base from V and 0 bases from J, with 9 bases in between. This CDR3 is built from 16 residues. CDR3 nucleotides: TGTGCCAGCAGCCAAGGTGGACATTCGAACACCGGGGAGCTGTTTTTT. This encodes CASSQGGHSNTGELFF.

The chain carries TRBV6-5 and TRBJ2-1, with D tentatively TRBD1 (5 bases). The CDR3 has 13 residues. V was clipped by 5 bases and J by 7 bases, with 12 bases between them. Germline V lookup: CDR1 MNHEY, CDR2 SVGAGI. The CDR3 protein is CASSRMGPNEQFF. The DNA of the CDR3 is TGTGCCAGCAGTCGAATGGGGCCTAATGAGCAGTTCTTC.

The chain employs TRBV5-6 and TRBJ1-1, with 8 bases matching TRBD1. CDR1 is SGHDT and CDR2 is YYEEEE in the germline V gene. The CDR3 has 15 residues. Trimming removed 0 bases from V and 6 bases from J; junction bases left unmatched: 7. The CDR3 loop reads CASSLEDRAHPEAFF. The CDR3 nucleotides read TGTGCCAGCAGCTTGGAGGACAGGGCTCATCCTGAAGCTTTCTTT. Full variable domain (remainder filled in from reference TRBV5-6 and TRBJ1-1): DAGVTQSPTHLIKTRGQQVTLRCSPKSGHDTVSWYQQALGQGPQFIFQYYEEEERQRGNFPDRFSGHQFPNYSSELNVNALLLGDSALYLCASSLEDRAHPEAFFGQGTRLTVV.

V usage is TRBV6-5 and J usage is TRBJ1-4, with 7 bases identical to TRBD1. J was trimmed by 7 bases and V by 7 bases; bases with no gene match: 12. Germline V gene sequence: CDR1 MNHEY, CDR2 SVGAGI. The length of the CDR3 is 15 residues. CDR3 sequence (DNA): TGTGCCAGCATCTTTTCTCCAGGGGGAGGTGAAAAACTGTTTTTT. Translated: CASIFSPGGGEKLFF.

The chain links TRBV5-3 to TRBJ1-3, with TRBD1 matching 7 bases. TRBV5-3 is sorted into the ORF group, with uncertain function. This CDR3 is 13 amino acids long. The J segment lost 5 bases and the V segment lost 6 bases, leaving 5 bases of the junction unmatched. CDR3: CARTEGARNTIYF. The CDR3 DNA reads TGTGCCAGAACGGAGGGGGCGAGAAACACCATATATTTT.

The chain employs TRBV7-2 and TRBJ2-2, with a weak D call TRBD2 (6 bases). Germline V lookup: CDR1 SGHTA, CDR2 FQGNSA. The V and J ends lost 2 bases and 1 base respectively, with 11 bases between them. The CDR3 loop spans 16 amino acids. This CDR3 is CASSLLGSGNTGELFF. CDR3 DNA: TGTGCCAGCAGCTTATTGGGTAGCGGGAACACCGGGGAGCTGTTTTTT.

This chain links TRBV6-5 with TRBJ2-4, with unresolved D. The CDR3 loop spans 12 amino acids. V lost 8 bases to trimming and J lost 2 bases, with 7 bases between them. Germline CDR1 MNHEY, CDR2 SVGAGI. CDR3 residues: CASAETKNIQYF. The CDR3, as DNA: TGTGCCAGCGCGGAAACCAAAAACATTCAGTACTTC.

This chain links TRBV7-2 with TRBJ2-1; 8 bases fit TRBD2. The length of the CDR3 is 13 residues. Losses at the gene ends were 5 bases for V and 6 bases for J; bases not matched to a gene: 3. Germline V gene sequence: CDR1 SGHTA, CDR2 FQGNSA. The CDR3 DNA reads as TGTGCCAGCAGCCCCGGGACTAGCAATGAGCAGTTCTTC. Translation gives CASSPGTSNEQFF.

This sequence joins TRBV30 and TRBJ1-3, with D possibly being TRBD1 (6 bases). The CDR3 has 16 amino acids. V lost 7 bases to trimming and J lost 8 bases, with 27 bases between them. The germline V gene encodes CDR1 GTSNPN and CDR2 SVGIG (reference sequence). CDR3 in amino acids: CAFLLGIGGRIDTIYF. The CDR3 DNA sequence: TGTGCCTTCCTGTTGGGGATAGGGGGACGTATAGACACCATATATTTT.

The sample holds one count of this clone. This rearrangement joins TRBV7-9 to TRBJ2-6; 8 nucleotides line up with TRBD1. Per germline, CDR1 SEHNR and CDR2 FQNEAQ (reference sequence). V shed 4 bases, J shed 1 base, and the junction held 9 bases outside the gene matches. CDR3 length: 18 residues. CDR3 sequence reads: CASSSLTGVPSGANVLTF. Written as DNA, the CDR3 is TGTGCCAGCAGCTCTCTGACAGGGGTACCTTCTGGGGCCAACGTCCTGACTTTC.

This chain uses TRBV5-1 with TRBJ2-3; 13 bases align to TRBD2. The CDR3 runs to 19 residues. Trimming took 4 bases from V and 3 from J; bases not matched to a gene: 14. Germline loops: CDR1 SGHRS, CDR2 YFSETQ. CDR3 loop: CASSPRPIGLAGETDTQYF. DNA for the CDR3: TGCGCCAGCAGCCCCCGACCGATAGGACTAGCGGGAGAGACAGATACGCAGTATTTT.